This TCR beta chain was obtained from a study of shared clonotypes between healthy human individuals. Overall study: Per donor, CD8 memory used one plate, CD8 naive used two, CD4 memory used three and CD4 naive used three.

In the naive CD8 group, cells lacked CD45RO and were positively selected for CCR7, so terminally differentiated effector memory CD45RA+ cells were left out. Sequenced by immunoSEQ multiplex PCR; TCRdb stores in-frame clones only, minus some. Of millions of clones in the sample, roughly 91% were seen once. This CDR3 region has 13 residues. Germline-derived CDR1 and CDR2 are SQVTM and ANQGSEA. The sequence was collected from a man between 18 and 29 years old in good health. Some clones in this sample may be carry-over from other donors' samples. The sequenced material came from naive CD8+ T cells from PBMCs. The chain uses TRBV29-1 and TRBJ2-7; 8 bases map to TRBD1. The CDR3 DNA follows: TGCAGTGCCGGGACAGGAACCTCCTACGAGCAGTACTTC. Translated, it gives CSAGTGTSYEQYF.